This record looks at one TCR beta chain sequence and its context. Repertoires were generated with immunoSEQ multiplex PCR, while TCRdb's copy carries only in-frame clones and drops some. The sample shows 180,000 or so clones, roughly three quarters of them seen only once. This specimen comes from a study of blood T cell repertoires in COVID-19. V was pared by 4 bases and J by 7 bases, with 3 bases of the junction left unmatched. CDR3 length: 12 amino acids. CDR1 SGHDT and CDR2 YYEEEE come from the germline V gene. The study recruited people aged about 18 to 90 years across about 25 US areas. Participant-given clinical history determined each cohort assignment.

The sequence was collected from a man in his 60s who had been exposed to COVID-19. The sequenced sample consisted of PBMCs or T cells enriched from blood (not recorded which). The chain joins TRBV5-6 to TRBJ2-5, with 8 bases aligning to TRBD1. CDR3 amino acids: CASSTDRGTQYF. The CDR3 DNA follows: TGTGCCAGCAGCACCGACAGGGGGACCCAGTACTTC.